Below, 5 T cell receptor beta chains from the same sample are listed, as sequenced in a study of long-term antiretroviral therapy in people with HIV. Survey-level immunoSEQ v3.0 assays were run. Here immunoSEQ multiplex PCR was the method, and the copy in TCRdb shows in-frame clones only, minus some. This sample has about 12,000 clones, with 79% found just once. This specimen was unsorted PBMCs, taken 0.8 years before starting antiretroviral therapy. The receptors stem from a woman between 35 and 50 years old with HIV.

The chain recombines TRBV7-3 with TRBJ2-7; 10 bases are a match to TRBD2. CDR1 and CDR2 (germline): SGHTA, FQGTGA. This CDR3 contains 16 residues. V shed 0 bases, J shed 0 bases, and the junction held 2 bases outside the gene matches. The CDR3 reads CASSLTRTSGSYEQYF. DNA for the CDR3: TGTGCCAGCAGCTTAACCAGGACTAGCGGCTCCTACGAGCAGTACTTC. Using reference TRBV7-3 and TRBJ2-7 for the parts outside the CDR3, the full variable domain is GAGVSQTPSNKVTEKGKYVELRCDPISGHTALYWYRQSLGQGPEFLIYFQGTGAADDSGLPNDRFFAVRPEGSVSTLKIQRTERGDSAVYLCASSLTRTSGSYEQYFGPGTRLTVT.

This chain joins TRBV7-3 and TRBJ2-7; weak D call: TRBD2 (6 bases). The ends were cut back, 4 bases at V and 3 bases at J, with 10 bases in the middle. The CDR3 loop spans 13 amino acids. Looked up from germline, CDR1 is SGHTA and CDR2 is FQGTGA. The CDR3: CASSSGTDYEQYF. The CDR3 DNA sequence: TGTGCCAGCAGCTCCGGGACTGACTACGAGCAGTACTTC.

This chain connects TRBV5-8 to TRBJ2-7; TRBD1 matches 8 bases. The germline gives CDR1 SGHTS, CDR2 YDEGEE. The CDR3 runs 15 residues. V lost 4 bases to trimming and J lost 5 bases; unmatched junction nucleotides: 11. CDR3 nucleotides: TGTGCCAGCAGCGGACCGGGACAGGAAGGGCACGAGCAGTACTTC. Its protein product is CASSGPGQEGHEQYF.

This chain links TRBV2 with TRBJ1-3; D unclear. The length of the CDR3 is 12 residues. V was pared by 7 bases and J by 7 bases, with 11 bases between. From germline, CDR1 is SNHLY and CDR2 FYNNEI. The CDR3 nucleotides are TGTGCCAGCACCGTGGAACGGAACACCATATATTTT. It codes for CASTVERNTIYF. Full variable domain (outside the CDR3, taken from reference TRBV2 and TRBJ1-3): EPEVTQTPSHQVTQMGQEVILRCVPISNHLYFYWYRQILGQKVEFLVSFYNNEISEKSEIFDDQFSVERPDGSNFTLKIRSTKLEDSAMYFCASTVERNTIYFGEGSWLTVV.

This clone was observed a single time. The V call is TRBV18, the J call TRBJ2-1; 10 bases agree with TRBD2. Trimming removed 0 bases from V and 0 bases from J; junction bases left unmatched: 23. The germline CDR1 and CDR2 sequences are KGHSH and LQKENI. The CDR3 loop spans 24 amino acids. The CDR3 sequence is CASSPPVASGSWWSNFGSYNEQFF. The CDR3 DNA is TGTGCCAGCTCACCACCGGTGGCTAGCGGGAGTTGGTGGAGTAATTTTGGCTCCTACAATGAGCAGTTCTTC.